Listed below are T cell receptor beta chains from one sample, sequenced in a study of CD8 T cells in ankylosing spondylitis. TCRdb independently ran MiXCR on the 5' RACE reads; one entry per CDR3 protein. The table lists 300,000 to 400,000 distinct CDR3 sequences, 20% of them singletons, with 13% in the top ten. Input material: blood, either unsorted or a sorted T cell fraction (not recorded which). Every receptor here comes from a male donor with ankylosing spondylitis or in good health (not recorded which). CDR3s include the opening cysteine and the closing phenylalanine or tryptophan. Each record gives: clone size, J gene, V gene, D gene, CDR3 DNA, CDR3 protein. The D gene is left open where the match is weak. Rows give clone size only sometimes, using once, few, many, or a class for an expanded clone.

abundance: NA
j_gene: TRBJ1-4
v_gene: TRBV29-1
d_gene: TRBD1
CDR3nt: TGCAGCATCGCCGGGACAGTTACCCTCCCCTCTGAAAAACTGTTTTTT
CDR3aa: CSIAGTVTLPSEKLFF

abundance: once
j_gene: TRBJ2-7
v_gene: TRBV4-1
d_gene: TRBD1
CDR3nt: TGCGCCAGCAGCCAGGGGGACAGATCCTACGAGCAGTACTTC
CDR3aa: CASSQGDRSYEQYF

abundance: NA
j_gene: TRBJ2-7
v_gene: TRBV11-2
d_gene: NA
CDR3nt: TGTGCCAAGGGCGGATGCGAGCAGTACTTC
CDR3aa: CAKGGCEQYF

abundance: NA
j_gene: TRBJ2-7
v_gene: TRBV20-1
d_gene: NA
CDR3nt: TGCAGTGCTACAAGGGACATCAGCTACGAGCAGTACTTC
CDR3aa: CSATRDISYEQYF

abundance: NA
j_gene: TRBJ2-7
v_gene: TRBV20-1
d_gene: NA
CDR3nt: TGCAGTGCTGGGGCCCGGGACGTATCCTACGAGCAGTACTTC
CDR3aa: CSAGARDVSYEQYF

abundance: NA
j_gene: TRBJ2-5
v_gene: TRBV7-8
d_gene: TRBD1
CDR3nt: TGTGCCAGCAGGGCCCGGACAGGGCAAGAGACCCAGTACTTC
CDR3aa: CASRARTGQETQYF

abundance: NA
j_gene: TRBJ2-2
v_gene: TRBV28
d_gene: NA
CDR3nt: TGTGCCAGCATCTCATCTGGGAGAACTAGGGACACCGGGGAGCTGTTTTTT
CDR3aa: CASISSGRTRDTGELFF

abundance: few
j_gene: TRBJ2-3
v_gene: TRBV29-1
d_gene: NA
CDR3nt: TGCAGCGTTGAAGCGGAGGTGGGCACAGATACGCAGTATTTT
CDR3aa: CSVEAEVGTDTQYF

abundance: many
j_gene: TRBJ2-1
v_gene: TRBV12-3/TRBV12-4
d_gene: NA
CDR3nt: TGTGCCAGCAGTTTGGTGGCCGGCTCCTACAATGAGCAGTTCTTC
CDR3aa: CASSLVAGSYNEQFF

abundance: NA
j_gene: TRBJ1-2
v_gene: TRBV12-3/TRBV12-4
d_gene: NA
CDR3nt: TGTGCCAGCAATCTTCGAGTTGGACCCTATGGCTACACCTTC
CDR3aa: CASNLRVGPYGYTF

abundance: few
j_gene: TRBJ1-1
v_gene: TRBV9
d_gene: NA
CDR3nt: TGTGCCAGCAGCCCCGTGGGGGACACTGAAGCTTTCTTT
CDR3aa: CASSPVGDTEAFF

abundance: few
j_gene: TRBJ2-7
v_gene: TRBV27
d_gene: TRBD1
CDR3nt: TGTGCCAGCAGGTCGGGACAGGGGGGGTACGAGCAGTACTTC
CDR3aa: CASRSGQGGYEQYF

abundance: NA
j_gene: TRBJ2-3
v_gene: TRBV28
d_gene: NA
CDR3nt: TGTGCCAGCATCTCTGGCTCTTTCACAGATACGCAGTATTTT
CDR3aa: CASISGSFTDTQYF

abundance: NA
j_gene: TRBJ2-7
v_gene: TRBV9
d_gene: NA
CDR3nt: TGTGCCAGCAGCGCGGGACGGGACGGCCCCTACGAGCAGTACTTC
CDR3aa: CASSAGRDGPYEQYF

abundance: NA
j_gene: TRBJ2-7
v_gene: TRBV20-1
d_gene: NA
CDR3nt: TGCAGTGCCAGATCGTTAGACGGAGATTCCTACGAGCAGTACTTC
CDR3aa: CSARSLDGDSYEQYF

abundance: NA
j_gene: TRBJ1-2
v_gene: TRBV12-3/TRBV12-4
d_gene: NA
CDR3nt: TGTGCCAGCAGTTTCTCGGCAACCCCTTACTATGGCTACACCTTC
CDR3aa: CASSFSATPYYGYTF

abundance: many
j_gene: TRBJ2-3
v_gene: TRBV9
d_gene: TRBD2
CDR3nt: TGTGCCAGCAGCTTACAGACTAGCGGGCTAGGAACAGATACGCAGTATTTT
CDR3aa: CASSLQTSGLGTDTQYF

abundance: NA
j_gene: TRBJ2-3
v_gene: TRBV20-1
d_gene: TRBD2
CDR3nt: TGCAGTGCTAGAGATCCGGCTAGCGGCGTCACAGATACGCAGTATTTT
CDR3aa: CSARDPASGVTDTQYF

abundance: few
j_gene: TRBJ2-3
v_gene: TRBV7-2
d_gene: TRBD2
CDR3nt: TGTGCCAGCAGCTTAGCCCCCGGGACTACTAGCACAGATACGCAGTATTTT
CDR3aa: CASSLAPGTTSTDTQYF

abundance: few
j_gene: TRBJ2-3
v_gene: TRBV7-3
d_gene: NA
CDR3nt: TGTGCCAGCAGCTTCTCCCAGGGCAGCTTCACAGATACGCAGTATTTT
CDR3aa: CASSFSQGSFTDTQYF

abundance: few
j_gene: TRBJ2-7
v_gene: TRBV12-3/TRBV12-4
d_gene: NA
CDR3nt: TGTGCCAGCAGTTTGAGGGCAGGAGGGGCCTACGAGCAGTACTTC
CDR3aa: CASSLRAGGAYEQYF

abundance: few
j_gene: TRBJ2-7
v_gene: TRBV20-1
d_gene: NA
CDR3nt: TGCAGTGTAGAGGGCAGGGGATCCTACGAGCAGTACTTC
CDR3aa: CSVEGRGSYEQYF

abundance: NA
j_gene: TRBJ2-5
v_gene: TRBV9
d_gene: NA
CDR3nt: TGTGCCAGCAGGGGGACCGCCACCCAGGGACGAGAGACCCAGTACTTC
CDR3aa: CASRGTATQGRETQYF

abundance: few
j_gene: TRBJ2-1
v_gene: TRBV5-1
d_gene: NA
CDR3nt: TGCGCCAGCAGCTTGGGGCAGGTCTCCTACAATGAGCAGTTCTTC
CDR3aa: CASSLGQVSYNEQFF

abundance: few
j_gene: TRBJ2-1
v_gene: TRBV12-3/TRBV12-4
d_gene: NA
CDR3nt: TGTGCCAGCAGTTTAGCACCCCAGGGGGGACGGTTCTTC
CDR3aa: CASSLAPQGGRFF

abundance: few
j_gene: TRBJ2-1
v_gene: TRBV12-3/TRBV12-4
d_gene: TRBD2
CDR3nt: TGTGCCAGCAGGCTGGGGGTAGCGGGGGGGTTAGTAAATGAGCAGTTCTTC
CDR3aa: CASRLGVAGGLVNEQFF

abundance: NA
j_gene: TRBJ2-3
v_gene: TRBV5-6
d_gene: NA
CDR3nt: TGTGCCAGCGGGTGGTCCGATACGCAGTATTTT
CDR3aa: CASGWSDTQYF

abundance: many
j_gene: TRBJ2-3
v_gene: TRBV29-1
d_gene: TRBD2
CDR3nt: TGCAGCCCGTGGGTTCCGACTAGCGGCGCAGATACGCAGTATTTT
CDR3aa: CSPWVPTSGADTQYF

abundance: NA
j_gene: TRBJ2-1
v_gene: TRBV3-1
d_gene: NA
CDR3nt: TGTGCCAGCAGCCAAGATCTCTATGAGCAGTTCTTC
CDR3aa: CASSQDLYEQFF

abundance: NA
j_gene: TRBJ2-3
v_gene: TRBV7-2
d_gene: NA
CDR3nt: TGTGCCAGCAGCTATCCCTCTGGCGGGGCAGTGTCGGATACGCAGTATTTT
CDR3aa: CASSYPSGGAVSDTQYF

abundance: NA
j_gene: TRBJ2-1
v_gene: TRBV20-1
d_gene: TRBD2
CDR3nt: TGCAGTGCTAGAGGGTTGGCGGGGGGCCCCGACAACAATGAGCAGTTCTTC
CDR3aa: CSARGLAGGPDNNEQFF

abundance: NA
j_gene: TRBJ2-7
v_gene: TRBV15
d_gene: TRBD1
CDR3nt: TGTGCCACCGGGACAGGGGGCATCTACGAGCAGTACTTC
CDR3aa: CATGTGGIYEQYF

abundance: few
j_gene: TRBJ1-1
v_gene: TRBV12-3/TRBV12-4
d_gene: TRBD1
CDR3nt: TGTGCCAGCAGACTCAATGTCCCGGGACAGCTGAACACTGAAGCTTTCTTT
CDR3aa: CASRLNVPGQLNTEAFF

abundance: NA
j_gene: TRBJ2-7
v_gene: TRBV7-9
d_gene: NA
CDR3nt: TGTGCCAGCAGCCCACCGCCAGAGCAGTACTTC
CDR3aa: CASSPPPEQYF

abundance: few
j_gene: TRBJ1-2
v_gene: TRBV6-1
d_gene: TRBD1
CDR3nt: TGTGCCAGCAGCCCCCACCGAAAGGGGGCCAACTATGGCTACACCTTC
CDR3aa: CASSPHRKGANYGYTF

abundance: once
j_gene: TRBJ2-7
v_gene: TRBV28
d_gene: NA
CDR3nt: TGTGCCAGCAGGGGACCTCCCGACTACGAGCAGTACTTC
CDR3aa: CASRGPPDYEQYF

abundance: few
j_gene: TRBJ2-7
v_gene: TRBV4-1
d_gene: TRBD1
CDR3nt: TGCGCCAGCAACCCGACAGGGCTTTCCTACGAGCAGTACTTC
CDR3aa: CASNPTGLSYEQYF